Following are 29 T cell receptor beta chains from one sample sequenced in a study of blood T cell repertoires in COVID-19 (dated by TCRdb to about 2020). The method behind the library was the immunoSEQ multiplex PCR assay. TCRdb's version of the immuneACCESS table is confined to in-frame rearrangements and falls short of the full clone set. An unresolved V gene accounts for under half of the shortfall where checked; the remainder is of unknown origin. The sample data list 650,000 to 800,000 clones, and 80% to 90% of these were observed just once. More than 0.25% of the sample is held by the ten biggest clonotypes. The specimen was peripheral blood. Every receptor here comes from a woman aged 18-35 years with acute or convalescent COVID-19.

The V call is TRBV5-4, the J call TRBJ2-2; D is unresolved. V gave up 0 bases and J gave up 8 bases, with 5 bases separating them. Germline V gives CDR1 SGHNT, CDR2 YYREEE (reference sequence). This CDR3 has 12 amino acids. Here the CDR3 reads CASSLGAGELFF. CDR3 bases: TGTGCCAGCAGCTTGGGGGCGGGGGAGCTGTTTTTT. The complete variable domain, with remaining parts taken from reference TRBV5-4 and TRBJ2-2, reads ETGVTQSPTHLIKTRGQQVTLRCSSQSGHNTVSWYQQALGQGPQFIFQYYREEENGRGNFPPRFSGLQFPNYSSELNVNALELDDSALYLCASSLGAGELFFGEGSRLTVL.

The rearrangement links TRBV7-6 to TRBJ1-1; D perhaps matches TRBD1 (6 bases). The CDR3 is 15 amino acids. V was trimmed by 4 bases and J by 5 bases, leaving 17 bases between them. CDR1 and CDR2 (germline): SGHVS, FNYEAQ. The CDR3 here is CASSSPVGGRTEAFF. In DNA form, the CDR3 reads TGTGCCAGCAGCTCGCCCGTGGGGGGGCGAACTGAAGCTTTCTTT.

The chain joins TRBV19 to TRBJ2-1; D possibly corresponds to TRBD1 (8 bases). V was trimmed by 5 bases and J by 7 bases, leaving 24 bases between them. This CDR3 has 17 amino acids. Looked up from germline, CDR1 is LNHDA and CDR2 is SQIVND (reference sequence). The CDR3: CASSGGVRDRIINEQFF. The DNA for the CDR3 is TGTGCCAGTAGTGGGGGGGTGCGGGACAGGATTATAAATGAGCAGTTCTTC.

V and J are TRBV5-1 and TRBJ1-6; 7 positions agree with TRBD1. The trim removed 2 bases at V and 5 bases at J, leaving 4 bases unmatched. The CDR3 runs to 15 residues. Looked up from germline, CDR1 is SGHRS and CDR2 is YFSETQ. The CDR3 nucleotides read TGCGCCAGCAGCTTAACCGGGACAGATAATTCACCCCTCCACTTT. As protein: CASSLTGTDNSPLHF. Looking up the rest from reference TRBV5-1 and TRBJ1-6 gives the full variable domain: KAGVTQTPRYLIKTRGQQVTLSCSPISGHRSVSWYQQTPGQGLQFLFEYFSETQRNKGNFPGRFSGRQFSNSRSEMNVSTLELGDSALYLCASSLTGTDNSPLHFGNGTRLTVT.

Here the CDR3 reads CASSLARGTRETQYF. CDR3 nucleotide sequence: TGTGCCAGCAGCTTGGCCAGGGGAACTCGGGAGACCCAGTACTTC. The chain combines TRBV5-4 with TRBJ2-5, with D possibly matching TRBD1 (6 bases). Deletions cut 0 bases from V and 5 bases from J, with 14 bases between. The length of the CDR3 is 15 residues. Germline loops: CDR1 SGHNT, CDR2 YYREEE (reference sequence).

This rearrangement joins TRBV19 to TRBJ1-5; a weak D match, TRBD1 (5 bases). This CDR3 has 11 amino acids. CDR1 is LNHDA, CDR2 SQIVND, per germline (reference sequence). V lost 8 bases, J lost 7 bases, and 9 bases lay in between. DNA for the CDR3: TGTGCCAGTGGGCGGGGGCAGCCCCAGCATTTT. Translated: CASGRGQPQHF.

This clone was observed a few times. The rearrangement links TRBV5-6 to TRBJ1-6, with TRBD1 matching over 9 bases. This CDR3 region has 16 residues. Trimming at V came to 4 bases and at J to 7 bases, leaving 9 bases not matched to a gene. The V gene's germline CDR1 is SGHDT and CDR2 YYEEEE. As DNA, the CDR3 is TGTGCCAGCAGCCATCTGGGGACAGGGATAAATTCACCCCTCCACTTT. Residues: CASSHLGTGINSPLHF. The variable domain in full, with the rest retrieved from reference TRBV5-6 and TRBJ1-6, is DAGVTQSPTHLIKTRGQQVTLRCSPKSGHDTVSWYQQALGQGPQFIFQYYEEEERQRGNFPDRFSGHQFPNYSSELNVNALLLGDSALYLCASSHLGTGINSPLHFGNGTRLTVT.

This clone was recorded only once. The chain carries TRBV10-3 and TRBJ2-3; D not resolved. Per germline, CDR1 ENHRY and CDR2 SYGVKD. The CDR3 contains 13 residues. V was shortened by 0 bases and J by 5 bases, with 6 bases between the two germline ends. Here the CDR3 reads CAISESGLDTQYF. CDR3 nucleotides: TGTGCCATCAGTGAGTCGGGCTTAGATACGCAGTATTTT.

The V and J genes are TRBV9 and TRBJ1-3; 8 bases map to TRBD1. The CDR3 sequence is 17 residues long. Germline V gene sequence: CDR1 SGDLS, CDR2 YYNGEE. The J segment lost 0 bases and the V segment lost 3 bases, leaving 8 bases of the junction unmatched. CDR3 coding DNA: TGTGCCAGCAGCGCAAACCGGGACAGGCTCTCTGGAAACACCATATATTTT. Amino acid sequence: CASSANRDRLSGNTIYF.

The chain employs TRBV9 and TRBJ2-3; 7 nucleotides line up with TRBD1. V lost 3 bases and J lost 6; bases outside the gene matches: 4. The CDR3 loop spans 13 amino acids. CDR1 is SGDLS and CDR2 is YYNGEE in the germline V gene. CDR3: CASSEEGGDTQYF. The CDR3 coding sequence is TGTGCCAGCAGCGAGGAAGGGGGCGATACGCAGTATTTT.

This chain links TRBV4-2 with TRBJ2-2; D is perhaps TRBD1 (6 bases). Germline-derived CDR1 and CDR2 are LGHNA and YNFKEQ. V shed 4 bases and J shed 3 bases, with 12 bases lying between them. CDR3 length: 15 amino acids. DNA of the CDR3: TGTGCCAGCAGCCCAGGGGAAGGTCACACCGGGGAGCTGTTTTTT. Amino acids: CASSPGEGHTGELFF.

The J gene is TRBJ2-4, the V gene TRBV3-1 (or the pseudogene TRBV3-2); 8 positions agree with TRBD2. The ends lost 1 base at V and 3 bases at J; junction bases unmatched: 5. CDR1 is LGHDT, CDR2 YNNKEL, per germline (reference sequence). The CDR3 loop spans 16 amino acids. The CDR3 sequence is CASSQVPGGVKNIQYF. In nucleotides, the CDR3 is TGTGCCAGCAGCCAAGTGCCGGGGGGGGTCAAAAACATTCAGTACTTC.

This chain connects TRBV6-5 to TRBJ1-1, with D perhaps matching TRBD1 (6 bases). Germline-derived CDR1 and CDR2 are MNHEY and SVGAGI. This CDR3 comprises 15 residues. V was pared by 6 bases and J by 6 bases, with 20 bases between. In nucleotides, the CDR3 is TGTGCCAGCAGAGTTATAGGAGCAGGGGACCCTGAAGCTTTCTTT. Translating it yields CASRVIGAGDPEAFF.

This sequence joins TRBV7-9 and TRBJ1-5; 8 positions agree with TRBD1. Germline loops: CDR1 SEHNR, CDR2 FQNEAQ (reference sequence). V gave up 3 bases and J gave up 6 bases; unmatched junction bases: 4. The CDR3 extends over 14 amino acids. The CDR3 protein is CASSLGQDGQPQHF. The CDR3 DNA follows: TGTGCCAGCAGCTTGGGACAGGACGGTCAGCCCCAGCATTTT.

The chain is built from TRBV7-6 and TRBJ1-5; D might be TRBD1 (6 bases). Looked up from germline, CDR1 is SGHVS and CDR2 is FNYEAQ. Trimming left V 4 bases short and J 5 bases short, with 9 bases between. The CDR3 totals 13 residues. CDR3 amino acids: CASSSDRYQPQHF. The CDR3 DNA reads TGTGCCAGCAGCTCAGACAGGTATCAGCCCCAGCATTTT.

V gene TRBV24-1 combines with J gene TRBJ1-2; TRBD1 matches 9 bases. After removal of 3 bases from V and 7 bases from J, the junction contained 5 bases not matched to a gene. This CDR3 contains 14 residues. Germline lookup yields CDR1 KGHDR and CDR2 SFDVKD. This CDR3 reads CATSDTNRGPGYTF. The CDR3 region has the DNA TGTGCCACCAGTGATACGAACAGGGGGCCTGGCTACACCTTC.

V is TRBV29-1 and J is TRBJ1-2; D gene unclear. Trimming removed 4 bases at V and 4 bases at J, with 7 bases between. Germline V lookup: CDR1 SQVTM, CDR2 ANQGSEA. This CDR3 is 11 amino acids long. CDR3 nucleotide sequence: TGCAGCGTTGCCCACATCTATGGCTACACCTTC. Translation: CSVAHIYGYTF. Full variable domain (remainder filled in from reference TRBV29-1 and TRBJ1-2): SAVISQKPSRDICQRGTSLTIQCQVDSQVTMMFWYRQQPGQSLTLIATANQGSEATYESGFVIDKFPISRPNLTFSTLTVSNMSPEDSSIYLCSVAHIYGYTFGSGTRLTVV.

This clone was seen only once. The chain recombines TRBV12-3 or TRBV12-4 with TRBJ1-3, with D uncertain. The CDR3 is made up of 12 amino acids. V dropped 6 bases and J dropped 8 bases, with 11 bases sitting between them. CDR3: CASSPDFYTIYF. The CDR3 DNA reads TGTGCCAGCAGCCCTGACTTTTACACCATATATTTT.

The chain couples TRBV9 to TRBJ2-3; TRBD2 agrees at 10 bases. This CDR3 spans 15 amino acids. The V and J ends lost 3 bases and 3 bases, in that order; junction bases with no gene match: 4. Germline lookup yields CDR1 SGDLS and CDR2 YYNGEE. The CDR3 sequence: CASSETTSGTDTQYF. CDR3 bases: TGTGCCAGCAGCGAAACGACTAGCGGGACAGATACGCAGTATTTT.

This sequence joins TRBV20-1 and TRBJ2-5; D gene ambiguous. The CDR3 runs 9 residues. Germline V gene lookup returns CDR1 DFQATT and CDR2 SNEGSKA (reference sequence). Here the CDR3 DNA reads TGCAGGGCCAAAGAGACCCAGTACTTC. Translated: CRAKETQYF.

Regarding this clone: Additional DNA sequences in this sample encode the identical CDR3. The chain is built from TRBV7-6 and TRBJ1-1; TRBD1 agrees at 9 bases. V shed 4 bases, J shed 5 bases, and the junction held 2 bases outside the gene matches. The CDR3 loop spans 13 amino acids. In germline, CDR1 is SGHVS, CDR2 FNYEAQ. The CDR3 reads CASSSGQGTEAFF. CDR3 bases: TGTGCCAGCAGCTCCGGACAGGGGACTGAAGCTTTCTTT.

In DNA form, the CDR3 reads TGTGCCAGCAGTCAGGGGATCACTGAAGCTTTCTTT. Protein product: CASSQGITEAFF. The chain combines TRBV12-3 or TRBV12-4 with TRBJ1-1, with D tentatively TRBD1 (6 bases). The CDR3 is 12 amino acids. Trimming left V 5 bases short and J 4 bases short, with 8 bases between.

The gene calls are TRBV7-8 and TRBJ1-1; D gene unclear. With 2 bases removed from V and 1 base from J, the gap between germline ends came to 14 bases. The CDR3 extends over 16 amino acids. Germline values: CDR1 SGHVS, CDR2 FQNEAQ. For the CDR3, the DNA is TGTGCCAGCAGCTTAAACTCGCGGCAGCCGAACACTGAAGCTTTCTTT. Amino acid sequence: CASSLNSRQPNTEAFF.

This clone was seen just once. V gene TRBV10-3 combines with J gene TRBJ1-1, with TRBD1 matching 8 bases. The CDR3 extends over 12 amino acids. CDR1 ENHRY and CDR2 SYGVKD come from the germline V gene. J was trimmed by 2 bases and V by 9 bases; bases with no gene match: 2. CDR3 DNA sequence: TGTGCCATTCAGGGGGCAAACACTGAAGCTTTCTTT. Its protein product is CAIQGANTEAFF.

This chain joins TRBV4-1 and TRBJ1-6, with D maybe TRBD1 (6 bases). The CDR3 sequence is 15 residues long. V lost 4 bases, J lost 8 bases, and 15 bases lay in between. The germline V gene encodes CDR1 MGHRA and CDR2 YSYEKL. The CDR3 DNA sequence: TGCGCCAGCAGCCGAGTAACAGGGTTTTATTCACCCCTCCACTTT. Protein product: CASSRVTGFYSPLHF.

V usage is TRBV30 and J usage is TRBJ1-6, with 8 positions matching TRBD1. With V trimmed by 2 bases and J by 10 bases, 10 bases remained unmatched. The CDR3 covers 15 residues. The V gene's germline CDR1 is GTSNPN and CDR2 SVGIG (reference sequence). CDR3 sequence reads: CAWSPPDREGSPLHF. For the CDR3, the DNA is TGTGCCTGGAGTCCTCCGGACAGGGAAGGCTCACCCCTCCACTTT.

This chain uses TRBV12-3 or TRBV12-4 with TRBJ1-1; D may be TRBD1 (5 bases). The CDR3 contains 12 residues. V gave up 5 bases and J gave up 6 bases, with 10 bases separating them. Here the CDR3 DNA reads TGTGCCAGCAGTGACAGTCCCCCTGAAGCTTTCTTT. Translation gives CASSDSPPEAFF.

This sequence joins TRBV10-3 and TRBJ1-3; no firm D call. CDR3 length: 13 residues. CDR1 and CDR2 (germline): ENHRY, SYGVKD. V shed 6 bases and J shed 0 bases, with 6 bases lying between them. Here the CDR3 DNA reads TGTGCCATCAGATACACCTCTGGAAACACCATATATTTT. It encodes CAIRYTSGNTIYF.

This clone was recorded many times. V is TRBV15 and J is TRBJ1-4; possibly TRBD1 for D (6 bases). V was trimmed by 0 bases and J by 6 bases, leaving 17 bases between them. The CDR3 extends over 17 amino acids. Germline-derived CDR1 and CDR2 are LNHNV and YYDKDF (reference sequence). The CDR3 spells CATSRDGAGGRDEKLFF. CDR3 bases: TGTGCCACCAGCAGAGATGGCGCCGGGGGGCGGGATGAAAAACTGTTTTTT.